The rows below give T cell receptor beta chains drawn from one sample of a study of lymphopenia after photon versus proton radiotherapy. The protocol was immunoSEQ multiplex PCR, while the TCRdb copy is restricted to in-frame clones and leaves out a portion. In the table there are roughly 57,000 clones, around four fifths of which are singletons. The sequencing used peripheral blood, collected from a patient treated with photon-based radiotherapy. These receptors came from a man aged 50-59 years with gastric cancer. The CDR3 runs from the conserved cysteine through the conserved F or W. D genes are given only for firm matches. Clone size is stated in some rows and not others, as once, few, many or a class when expanded.

j_call,v_call,d_call,clone_size,cdr3_nt,cdr3_aa
TRBJ1-4,TRBV19,.,.,TGTGCCAGTAGTATCTGGGTCGGCAAGGATGAAAAACTGTTTTTT,CASSIWVGKDEKLFF
TRBJ2-7,TRBV15,TRBD2,.,TGTGCCACCAGCAGAGATTGGTCCGGGACTAGCCGAACCTACGAGCAGTACTTC,CATSRDWSGTSRTYEQYF
TRBJ2-5,TRBV7-2,TRBD2,.,TGTGCCAGCAGCGTTAGCGGGTCTCAAGAGACCCAGTACTTC,CASSVSGSQETQYF
TRBJ2-7,TRBV30,.,.,TGTGCCTGGAGTGTAAGGCCAGGGGACTACGAGCAGTACTTC,CAWSVRPGDYEQYF
TRBJ2-5,TRBV14,.,.,TGTGCCAGCAGCCAAGACAGAAACTACCAAGAGACCCAGTACTTC,CASSQDRNYQETQYF
TRBJ2-7,TRBV11-2,.,.,TGTGCCAGCAGCTTAGCCCGGGGCCTATTGAACTACGAGCAGTACTTC,CASSLARGLLNYEQYF
TRBJ2-2,TRBV7-3,TRBD1,.,TGTGCCAGCAGCTTAATTGGGACAGGGTCATATAGCGGGGAGCTGTTTTTT,CASSLIGTGSYSGELFF
TRBJ2-3,TRBV28,.,.,TGTGCCACCCGACCCACAGGGCGCACAGATACGCAGTATTTT,CATRPTGRTDTQYF
TRBJ2-5,TRBV11-3,TRBD2,few,TGTGCCAGCAGCTTATGGGGGGGAGAGACCCAGTACTTC,CASSLWGGETQYF
TRBJ1-2,TRBV30,.,.,TGTGCCTGGAGTGGGACTTATGGCTACACCTTC,CAWSGTYGYTF
TRBJ2-7,TRBV18,.,.,TGTGCCAGCTCACCACAGACAGCCTACGAGCAGTACTTC,CASSPQTAYEQYF
TRBJ2-1,TRBV10-1,TRBD2,.,TGCGCCAGCAGTAGTAGGACTAGCGGGATAGGTGAGCAGTTCTTC,CASSSRTSGIGEQFF
TRBJ2-5,TRBV5-1,TRBD2,.,TGCGCCAGCAGCCCGGGACTAGTCTCGGAGACCCAGTACTTC,CASSPGLVSETQYF
TRBJ1-5,TRBV11-2,.,.,TGTGCCAGCAGCTCCTTCAATCAGCCCCAGCATTTT,CASSSFNQPQHF
TRBJ1-2,TRBV6-5,.,.,TGTGCCAGCAGTTCGGCAGGGGATAACTATGGCTACACCTTC,CASSSAGDNYGYTF
TRBJ2-7,TRBV19,TRBD1,.,TGTGCCAGTAGTATAGGAGGCAGGGGGACGACCGAGCAGTACTTC,CASSIGGRGTTEQYF
TRBJ2-2,TRBV27,.,.,TGTGCCAGCAGTTTAGGGGCCGCCGACACCGGGGAGCTGTTTTTT,CASSLGAADTGELFF
TRBJ2-7,TRBV5-1,.,.,TGCGCCAGCAGCTTGGGCACGGTTACCTACGAGCAGTACTTC,CASSLGTVTYEQYF
TRBJ2-7,TRBV6-5,.,.,TGTGCCAGCAGGGGGTTCTCCTACGAGCAGTACTTC,CASRGFSYEQYF
TRBJ1-2,TRBV29-1,.,.,TGCAGCGTCAAGGGCGATAAACAGGGATACTATGGCTACACCTTC,CSVKGDKQGYYGYTF
TRBJ1-5,TRBV6-1,.,once,TGTGCCAGCAGAGAACAGGGATCCCAGCTGAGAGCCCAGCATTTT,CASREQGSQLRAQHF
TRBJ2-7,TRBV4-3,.,.,TGCGCCAGCAGCCAAGCCCAGGACGCCTACGAGCAGTACTTC,CASSQAQDAYEQYF
TRBJ2-5,TRBV5-1,.,.,TGCGCCAGCAGCTTGGCTACGCTTGAGACCCAGTACTTC,CASSLATLETQYF
TRBJ1-1,TRBV7-2,.,.,TGTGCCAGCAGCTTGATGAGGGGGAACACTGAAGCTTTCTTT,CASSLMRGNTEAFF
TRBJ2-3,TRBV10-2,TRBD2,.,TGCGCCGGCTCAAGGACTAGCGGGAGGACAGATACGCAGTATTTT,CAGSRTSGRTDTQYF
TRBJ2-7,TRBV7-9,.,.,TGTGCCAGCAGCTTAGTGCCTGACGAGCAGTACTTC,CASSLVPDEQYF
TRBJ2-1,TRBV7-9,.,.,TGTGCCAGCAGCTCCCTCAGCCTGTCATACAATGAGCAGTTCTTC,CASSSLSLSYNEQFF
TRBJ1-5,TRBV7-2,TRBD1,.,TGTGCCAGCAGCTTGGGCCAGGGGGCGCCCGGGCAGCCCCAGCATTTT,CASSLGQGAPGQPQHF
TRBJ2-2,TRBV19,TRBD2,.,TGTGCCAGTAGTATAGAGAGCGGGAGATTATCGCCCGGGGAGCTGTTTTTT,CASSIESGRLSPGELFF
TRBJ1-1,TRBV7-2,TRBD1,once,TGTGCCAGCAGCTTATCCCAGGGGGTAAAAGCTTTCTTT,CASSLSQGVKAFF
TRBJ2-7,TRBV15,.,.,TGTGCCACCAGCAGAGAGGGGGCGGACTACGAGCAGTACTTC,CATSREGADYEQYF
TRBJ2-7,TRBV6-5,.,.,TGTGCCAGCAGTTCGGGACTCTATAGCTCCTACGAGCAGTACTTC,CASSSGLYSSYEQYF
TRBJ2-7,TRBV19,TRBD1,few,TGTGCCAGTAGTTATACCGGGACAGGGGGCGAGCAGTACTTC,CASSYTGTGGEQYF
TRBJ2-3,TRBV7-2,.,.,TGTGCCAGCAGCCCGCCTGAGGGCCGGAATACGCAGTATTTT,CASSPPEGRNTQYF
TRBJ2-3,TRBV7-2,.,.,TGTGCCAGCAGCTTAGGTCGCAGAGCTAGCACAGATACGCAGTATTTT,CASSLGRRASTDTQYF
TRBJ1-2,TRBV6-5,.,.,TGTGCCAGCAGTTACTCGGGCAGCAACTATGGCTACACCTTC,CASSYSGSNYGYTF
TRBJ1-1,TRBV28,TRBD1,once,TGTGCCAGCACCGCGGACAGGGGGGTTAAAGCTTTCTTT,CASTADRGVKAFF
TRBJ1-1,TRBV7-2,.,.,TGTGCCAGCAGCTTAGCACCCCCGTTCGGGAACGGGGGCGACACTGAAGCTTTCTTT,CASSLAPPFGNGGDTEAFF
TRBJ2-1,TRBV2,TRBD1,.,TGTGCCAGCAGTGATGACAGGGATCCCGACAATGAGCAGTTCTTC,CASSDDRDPDNEQFF
TRBJ2-5,TRBV14,.,.,TGTGCCAGCAGCCATCCTGGGGGGATCCGAGAGACCCAGTACTTC,CASSHPGGIRETQYF
TRBJ2-1,TRBV7-3,.,.,TGTGCCAGCAGCATAGAAAGGGGGTATGAGCAGTTCTTC,CASSIERGYEQFF
TRBJ1-3,TRBV28,TRBD1,.,TGTGCCAGCAGTTCGACAGGGGTTCCTGGAAACACCATATATTTT,CASSSTGVPGNTIYF
TRBJ2-5,TRBV7-2,TRBD2,.,TGTGCCAGCAGCAAGATACCGGGAGGCAGGGAGACCCAGTACTTC,CASSKIPGGRETQYF
TRBJ1-2,TRBV28,.,once,TGTGCCAGCAGGACGCAGTTGGGAGTCGGCTATGGCTACACCTTC,CASRTQLGVGYGYTF
TRBJ2-7,TRBV12-5,.,.,TGTGCTAGTGGTTTTGTGGCCGAGCAGTACTTC,CASGFVAEQYF
TRBJ2-3,TRBV11-2,TRBD2,.,TGTGCCAGCAGCTTAGTCCTAGCGGGGATCACAGATACGCAGTATTTT,CASSLVLAGITDTQYF
TRBJ2-7,TRBV11-2,.,.,TGTGCCAGCAGCCCCATTCGGCGGCGCTACGAGCAGTACTTC,CASSPIRRRYEQYF